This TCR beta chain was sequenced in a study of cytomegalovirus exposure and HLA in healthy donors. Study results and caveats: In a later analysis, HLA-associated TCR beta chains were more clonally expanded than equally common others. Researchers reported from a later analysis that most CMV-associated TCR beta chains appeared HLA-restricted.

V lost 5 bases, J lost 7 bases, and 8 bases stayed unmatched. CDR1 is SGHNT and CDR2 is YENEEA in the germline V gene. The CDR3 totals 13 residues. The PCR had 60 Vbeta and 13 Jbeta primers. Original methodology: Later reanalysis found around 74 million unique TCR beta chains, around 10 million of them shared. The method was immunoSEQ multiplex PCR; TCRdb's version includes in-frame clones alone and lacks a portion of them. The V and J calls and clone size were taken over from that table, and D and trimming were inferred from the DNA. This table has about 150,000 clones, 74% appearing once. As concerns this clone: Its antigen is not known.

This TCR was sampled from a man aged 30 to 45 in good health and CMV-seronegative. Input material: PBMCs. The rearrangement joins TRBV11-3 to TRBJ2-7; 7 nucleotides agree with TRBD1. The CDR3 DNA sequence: TGTGCCAGCAGCCCCCGGGACAGTCAGGAGCAGTACTTC. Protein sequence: CASSPRDSQEQYF. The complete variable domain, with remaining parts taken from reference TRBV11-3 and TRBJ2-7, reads EAGVVQSPRYKIIEKKQPVAFWCNPISGHNTLYWYLQNLGQGPELLIRYENEEAVDDSQLPKDRFSAERLKGVDSTLKIQPAELGDSAVYLCASSPRDSQEQYFGPGTRLTVT.